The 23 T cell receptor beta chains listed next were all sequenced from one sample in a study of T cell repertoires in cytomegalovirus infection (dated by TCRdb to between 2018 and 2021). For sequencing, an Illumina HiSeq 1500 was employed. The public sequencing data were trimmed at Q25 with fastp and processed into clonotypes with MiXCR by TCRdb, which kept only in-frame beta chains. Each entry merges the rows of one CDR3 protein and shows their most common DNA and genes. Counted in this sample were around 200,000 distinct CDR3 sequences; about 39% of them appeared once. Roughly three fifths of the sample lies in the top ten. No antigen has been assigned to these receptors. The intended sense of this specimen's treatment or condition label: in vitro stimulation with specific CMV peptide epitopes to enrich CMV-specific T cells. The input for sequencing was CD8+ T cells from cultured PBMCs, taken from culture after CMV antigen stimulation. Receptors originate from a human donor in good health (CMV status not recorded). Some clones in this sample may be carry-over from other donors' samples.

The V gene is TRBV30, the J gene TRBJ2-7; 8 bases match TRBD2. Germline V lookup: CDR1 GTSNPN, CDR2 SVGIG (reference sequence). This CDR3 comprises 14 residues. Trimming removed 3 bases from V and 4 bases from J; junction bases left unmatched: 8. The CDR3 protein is CAWRLSSGGYEQYF. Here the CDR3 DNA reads TGTGCCTGGAGACTCTCTTCGGGGGGGTACGAGCAGTACTTC. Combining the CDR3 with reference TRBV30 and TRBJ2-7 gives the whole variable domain SQTIHQWPATLVQPVGSPLSLECTVEGTSNPNLYWYRQAAGRGLQLLFYSVGIGQISSEVPQNLSASRPQDRQFILSSKKLLLSDSGFYLCAWRLSSGGYEQYFGPGTRLTVT.

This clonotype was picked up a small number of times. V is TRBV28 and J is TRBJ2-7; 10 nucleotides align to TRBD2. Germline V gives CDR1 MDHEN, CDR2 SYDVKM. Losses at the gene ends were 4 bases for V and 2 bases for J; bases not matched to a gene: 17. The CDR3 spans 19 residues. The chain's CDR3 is CASSSPGGTSETLTYEQYF. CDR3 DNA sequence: TGTGCCAGCAGTTCCCCCGGAGGGACTAGCGAGACGCTCACCTACGAGCAGTACTTC.

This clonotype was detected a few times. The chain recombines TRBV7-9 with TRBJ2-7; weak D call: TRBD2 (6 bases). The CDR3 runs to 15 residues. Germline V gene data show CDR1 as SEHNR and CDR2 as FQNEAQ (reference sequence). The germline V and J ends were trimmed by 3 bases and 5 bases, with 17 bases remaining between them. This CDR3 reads CASSLGGVPKDEQYF. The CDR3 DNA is TGTGCCAGCAGCTTGGGGGGAGTCCCAAAAGACGAGCAGTACTTC.

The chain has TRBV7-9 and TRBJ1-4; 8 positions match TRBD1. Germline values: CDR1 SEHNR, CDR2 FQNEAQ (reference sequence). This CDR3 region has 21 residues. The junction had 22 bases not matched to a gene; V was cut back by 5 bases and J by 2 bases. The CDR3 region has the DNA TGTGCCAGCAGCCCAAGTGCGTTCGCGTTTGGACAGGGCACCACTAATGAAAAACTGTTTTTT. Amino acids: CASSPSAFAFGQGTTNEKLFF.

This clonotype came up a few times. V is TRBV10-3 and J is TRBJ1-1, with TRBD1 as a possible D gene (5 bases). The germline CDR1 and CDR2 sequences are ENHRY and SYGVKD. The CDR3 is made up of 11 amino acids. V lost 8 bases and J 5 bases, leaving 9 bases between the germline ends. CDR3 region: CAIQGDTEAFF. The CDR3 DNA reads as TGTGCCATCCAAGGGGATACTGAAGCTTTCTTT.

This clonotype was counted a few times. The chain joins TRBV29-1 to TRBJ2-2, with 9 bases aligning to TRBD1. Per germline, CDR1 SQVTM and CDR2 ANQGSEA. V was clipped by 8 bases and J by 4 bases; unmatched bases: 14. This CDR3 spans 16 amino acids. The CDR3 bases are TGCAGCATTTTTACGGTTGAGACAGGGGGCACCGGGGAGCTGTTTTTT. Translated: CSIFTVETGGTGELFF.

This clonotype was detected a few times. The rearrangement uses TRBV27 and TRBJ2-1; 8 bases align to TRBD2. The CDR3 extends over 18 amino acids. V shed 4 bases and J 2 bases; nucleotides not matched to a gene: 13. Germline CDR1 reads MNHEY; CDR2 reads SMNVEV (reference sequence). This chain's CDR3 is CASSSRASGGWTYNEQFF. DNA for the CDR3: TGTGCCAGCAGTTCCAGGGCTTCGGGAGGGTGGACCTACAATGAGCAGTTCTTC.

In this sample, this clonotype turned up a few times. CDR3 region: CASSLYPGTGGNEQFF. In DNA form, the CDR3 reads TGTGCCAGCAGCTTATACCCGGGAACAGGGGGCAATGAGCAGTTCTTC. The rearrangement joins TRBV7-3 to TRBJ2-1; 8 positions match TRBD1. Germline V gene sequence: CDR1 SGHTA, CDR2 FQGTGA. After removal of 2 bases from V and 6 bases from J, the junction contained 9 bases not matched to a gene. The CDR3 extends over 16 amino acids.

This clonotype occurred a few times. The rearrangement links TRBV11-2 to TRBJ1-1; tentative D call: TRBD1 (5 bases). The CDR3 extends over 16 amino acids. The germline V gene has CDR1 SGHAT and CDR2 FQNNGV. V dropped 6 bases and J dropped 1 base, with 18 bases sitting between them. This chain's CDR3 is CASSSIGTHTNTEAFF. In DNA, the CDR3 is TGTGCCAGCAGTTCAATAGGGACCCATACGAACACTGAAGCTTTCTTT.

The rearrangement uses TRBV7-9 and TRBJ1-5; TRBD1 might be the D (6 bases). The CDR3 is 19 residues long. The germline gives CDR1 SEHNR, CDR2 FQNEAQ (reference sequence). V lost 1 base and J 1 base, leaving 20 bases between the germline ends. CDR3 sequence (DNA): TGTGCCAGCAGCTTAGTGGGCAGGGAAGGGGGTAGGAGCAATCAGCCCCAGCATTTT. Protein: CASSLVGREGGRSNQPQHF.

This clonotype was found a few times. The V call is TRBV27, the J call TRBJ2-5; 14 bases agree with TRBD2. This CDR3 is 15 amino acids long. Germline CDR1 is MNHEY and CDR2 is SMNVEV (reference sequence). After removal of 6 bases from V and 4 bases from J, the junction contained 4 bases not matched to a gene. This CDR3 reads CASSPGLAGGETQYF. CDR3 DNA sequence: TGTGCCAGCAGCCCCGGACTAGCGGGAGGAGAGACCCAGTACTTC.

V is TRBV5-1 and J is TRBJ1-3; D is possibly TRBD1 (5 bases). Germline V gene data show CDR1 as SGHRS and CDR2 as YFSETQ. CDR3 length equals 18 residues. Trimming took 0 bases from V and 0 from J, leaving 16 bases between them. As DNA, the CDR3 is TGCGCCAGCAGCTTGGCCGGGGCAGGGACGAGCTCTGGAAACACCATATATTTT. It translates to CASSLAGAGTSSGNTIYF.

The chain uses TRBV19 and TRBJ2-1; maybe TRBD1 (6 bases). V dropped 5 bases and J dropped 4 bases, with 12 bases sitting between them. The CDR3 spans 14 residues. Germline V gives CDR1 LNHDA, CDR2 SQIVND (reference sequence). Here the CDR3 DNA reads TGTGCCAGTAGTGTTGACAGGCCGTACAATGAGCAGTTCTTC. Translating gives CASSVDRPYNEQFF.

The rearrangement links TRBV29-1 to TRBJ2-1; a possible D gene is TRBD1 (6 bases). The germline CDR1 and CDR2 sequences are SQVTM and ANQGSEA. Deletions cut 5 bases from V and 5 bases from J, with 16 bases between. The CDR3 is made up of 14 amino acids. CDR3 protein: CSVPLTGSNNEQFF. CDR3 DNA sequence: TGCAGCGTTCCCTTGACAGGCTCGAACAATGAGCAGTTCTTC.

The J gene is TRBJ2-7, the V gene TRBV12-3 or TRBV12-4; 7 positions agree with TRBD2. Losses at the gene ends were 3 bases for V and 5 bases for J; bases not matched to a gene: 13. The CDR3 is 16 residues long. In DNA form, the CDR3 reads TGTGCCAGCAGTTTCGGGACTAAGCGTATCGCCCACGAGCAGTACTTC. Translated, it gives CASSFGTKRIAHEQYF.

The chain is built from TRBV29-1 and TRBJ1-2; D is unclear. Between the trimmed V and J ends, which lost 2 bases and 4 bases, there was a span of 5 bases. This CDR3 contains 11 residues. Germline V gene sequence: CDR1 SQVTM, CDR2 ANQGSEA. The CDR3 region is CSVETVYGYTF. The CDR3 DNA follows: TGCAGCGTTGAAACGGTCTATGGCTACACCTTC.

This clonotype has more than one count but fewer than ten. The DNA for the CDR3 is TGTGCCAGCAGTGAAGCTCCGAGCCCGTCGCCTTCCACAGATACGCAGTATTTT. Translating gives CASSEAPSPSPSTDTQYF. The gene calls are TRBV6-1 and TRBJ2-3; D is unclear. This CDR3 has 18 amino acids. V lost 0 bases and J 2 bases, leaving 18 bases between the germline ends. CDR1 is MNHNS, CDR2 SASEGT, per germline.

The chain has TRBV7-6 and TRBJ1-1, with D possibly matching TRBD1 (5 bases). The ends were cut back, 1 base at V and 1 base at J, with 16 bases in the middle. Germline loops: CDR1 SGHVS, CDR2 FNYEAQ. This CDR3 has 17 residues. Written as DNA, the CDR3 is TGTGCCAGCAGCTTAGTGCCACCGGGACGGGGGAACACTGAAGCTTTCTTT. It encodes CASSLVPPGRGNTEAFF.

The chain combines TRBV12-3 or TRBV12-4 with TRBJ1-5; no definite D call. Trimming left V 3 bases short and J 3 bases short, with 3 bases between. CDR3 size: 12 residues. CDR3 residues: CASSFTNQPQHF. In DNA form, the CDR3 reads TGTGCCAGCAGTTTCACCAATCAGCCCCAGCATTTT.

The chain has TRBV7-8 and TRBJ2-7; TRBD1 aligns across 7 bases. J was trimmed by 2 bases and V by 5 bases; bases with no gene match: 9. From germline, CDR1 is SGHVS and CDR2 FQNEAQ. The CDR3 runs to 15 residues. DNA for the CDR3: TGTGCCAGCAGCACCCGGGACAGAGACCCCTACGAGCAGTACTTC. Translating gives CASSTRDRDPYEQYF.

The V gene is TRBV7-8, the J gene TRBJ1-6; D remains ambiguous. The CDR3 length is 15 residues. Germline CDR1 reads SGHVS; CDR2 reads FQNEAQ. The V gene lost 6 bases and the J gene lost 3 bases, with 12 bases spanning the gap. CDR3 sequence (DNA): TGTGCCAGCAGGGCAAGGGAGCTCTATAATTCACCCCTCCACTTT. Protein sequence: CASRARELYNSPLHF.

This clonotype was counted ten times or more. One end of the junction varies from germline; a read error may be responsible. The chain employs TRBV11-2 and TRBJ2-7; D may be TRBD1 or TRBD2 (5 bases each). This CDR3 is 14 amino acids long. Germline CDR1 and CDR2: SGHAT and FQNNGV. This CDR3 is CASSLGTGSYEQYF. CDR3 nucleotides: TGTGCCAGCAGTTTAGGGACCGGCTCCTACGAGCAGTACTTC.

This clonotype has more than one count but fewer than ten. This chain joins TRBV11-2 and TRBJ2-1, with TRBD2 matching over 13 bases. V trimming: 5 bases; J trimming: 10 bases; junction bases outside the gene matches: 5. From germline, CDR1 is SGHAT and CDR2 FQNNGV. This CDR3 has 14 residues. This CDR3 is CASSITSGGGEQFF. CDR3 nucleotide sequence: TGTGCCAGCAGCATTACTAGCGGGGGGGGCGAGCAGTTCTTC.